These 10 T cell receptor beta chains came from one sample sequenced in a study of blood T cell repertoires in COVID-19. TCRdb's copy holds only in-frame clones and misses some; the assay was immunoSEQ multiplex PCR. The table has around 310,000 clones, around 91% seen once. Sequenced sample: peripheral blood. The receptors here all came from a woman in her sixties or seventies with acute or convalescent COVID-19.

J is TRBJ1-2 and V is TRBV29-1; 11 bases line up with TRBD1. Germline V CDR1 and CDR2: SQVTM, ANQGSEA. CDR3 length: 15 residues. V lost 2 bases, J lost 4 bases, and 6 bases stayed unmatched. In nucleotides, the CDR3 is TGCAGCGTTGAAACAGGACAGGGGGCGGTCTATGGCTACACCTTC. Its translation is CSVETGQGAVYGYTF.

CDR3 nucleotides: TGTGCCAGCAGCCAGCCGGGACTAGCGGGGGGGCCGGCAGATACGCAGTATTTT. Translated, it gives CASSQPGLAGGPADTQYF. V usage is TRBV7-2 and J usage is TRBJ2-3; 16 bases align to TRBD2. The CDR3 is made up of 18 amino acids. V was pared by 5 bases and J by 4 bases, with 9 bases of the junction left unmatched. Germline loops: CDR1 SGHTA, CDR2 FQGNSA.

The V gene is TRBV4-3, the J gene TRBJ2-3, with 8 bases matching TRBD2. Germline CDR1 is LGHNA and CDR2 is YSLEER. This CDR3 is 18 amino acids long. The V gene end was trimmed by 0 bases and the J gene end by 0 bases; junction bases not matched to a gene: 8. DNA for the CDR3: TGCGCCAGCAGCCAAGAAGGTATCAGCGGGGGTAGCACAGATACGCAGTATTTT. Protein: CASSQEGISGGSTDTQYF.

V is TRBV18 and J is TRBJ1-1, with D possibly being TRBD1 (5 bases). Trimming removed 5 bases at V and 1 base at J, with 11 bases between. The V gene's germline CDR1 is KGHSH and CDR2 LQKENI. The CDR3 totals 14 residues. CDR3 nucleotides: TGTGCCAGCTCATCAGGGTCCAGGAACACTGAAGCTTTCTTT. Protein product: CASSSGSRNTEAFF.

This chain uses TRBV28 with TRBJ2-1; 8 nucleotides line up with TRBD2. Trimming took 2 bases from V and 1 from J; bases not matched to a gene: 7. CDR1 and CDR2 from the germline V gene are MDHEN and SYDVKM. CDR3 length: 17 residues. CDR3 in DNA: TGTGCCAGCAGTTTAAACACCGGGGGGGCATCCTACAATGAGCAGTTCTTC. It specifies CASSLNTGGASYNEQFF.

The chain combines TRBV7-2 with TRBJ2-7, with a tentative D call TRBD1 (5 bases). V was trimmed by 4 bases and J by 6 bases, leaving 10 bases between them. The germline V gene has CDR1 SGHTA and CDR2 FQGNSA. The CDR3 has 12 amino acids. CDR3 protein: CASSSGQGEQYF. The CDR3 nucleotides are TGTGCCAGCAGCTCAGGTCAGGGCGAGCAGTACTTC.

The chain couples TRBV6-5 to TRBJ1-3; 7 bases are shared with TRBD1. Germline trimming cut 5 bases from V and 0 bases from J; bases unmatched to any gene: 4. CDR1 MNHEY and CDR2 SVGAGI come from the germline V gene. CDR3 length: 15 residues. The CDR3 here is CASSSNRGSGNTIYF. The CDR3 DNA is TGTGCCAGCAGTAGCAACAGGGGCTCTGGAAACACCATATATTTT.

The count of this clone is one. Here the CDR3 reads CASSYSPSVNEQFF. The CDR3 DNA reads as TGTGCCAGCAGTTACTCCCCGTCCGTCAATGAGCAGTTCTTC. The chain links TRBV6-5 to TRBJ2-1; D not certain. CDR1 is MNHEY, CDR2 SVGAGI, per germline. Trimming pared 0 bases from V and 6 bases from J, leaving 9 bases between. CDR3 length: 14 amino acids.

The chain combines TRBV6-6 with TRBJ2-7; maybe TRBD2 (5 bases). This CDR3 is 15 amino acids long. V dropped 6 bases and J dropped 2 bases, with 17 bases sitting between them. Germline assignment: CDR1 MNHNY and CDR2 SVGAGI (reference sequence). CDR3 in DNA: TGTGCCAGCAGCGATTCCGGACTGTCGACCTACGAGCAGTACTTC. It encodes CASSDSGLSTYEQYF.

V usage is TRBV6-5 and J usage is TRBJ1-1, with TRBD1 as a possible D gene (6 bases). Trimming shortened V by 8 bases and J by 1 base, and 11 bases separated the two germline ends. CDR3 length: 13 residues. CDR1 and CDR2 from the germline V gene are MNHEY and SVGAGI. CDR3 in amino acids: CASCLQGNTEAFF. The CDR3 coding sequence is TGTGCCAGCTGCTTACAGGGGAACACTGAAGCTTTCTTT.